This T cell receptor beta chain was captured in a study of blood T cell repertoires in COVID-19. Overall study context: Donors in the United States, Italy and Spain gave samples during acute or convalescent COVID-19.

Sequencing used immunoSEQ multiplex PCR; TCRdb keeps in-frame clones, though not all of them. Of approximately 380,000 clones detected, roughly nine tenths appear once; the ten largest clones hold more than 0.85%. The CDR3 runs to 14 residues. CDR1 and CDR2 from the germline V gene are MNHEY and SVGAGI. With 11 bases clipped from V and 2 bases from J, the junction kept 9 bases outside the gene matches. This clonotype was obtained from a woman between 40 and 50 years old who had been exposed to COVID-19. The V gene is TRBV6-5, the J gene TRBJ2-3; 8 positions match TRBD2. Sequenced material: PBMCs or T cells enriched from blood (not recorded which). CDR3: CALSTSVLTDTQYF. For the CDR3, the DNA is TGTGCCTTATCGACTAGCGTACTCACAGATACGCAGTATTTT.